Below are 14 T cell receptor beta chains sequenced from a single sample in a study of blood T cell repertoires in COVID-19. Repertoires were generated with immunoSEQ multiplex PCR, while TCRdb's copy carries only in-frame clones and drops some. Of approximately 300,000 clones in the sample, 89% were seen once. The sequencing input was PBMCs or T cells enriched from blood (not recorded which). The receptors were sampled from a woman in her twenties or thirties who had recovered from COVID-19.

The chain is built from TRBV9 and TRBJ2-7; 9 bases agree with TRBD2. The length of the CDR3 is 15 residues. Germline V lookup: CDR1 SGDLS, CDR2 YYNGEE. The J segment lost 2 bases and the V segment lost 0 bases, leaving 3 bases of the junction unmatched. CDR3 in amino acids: CASSVDAGGPYEQYF. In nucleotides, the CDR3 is TGTGCCAGCAGCGTAGATGCGGGAGGGCCCTACGAGCAGTACTTC.

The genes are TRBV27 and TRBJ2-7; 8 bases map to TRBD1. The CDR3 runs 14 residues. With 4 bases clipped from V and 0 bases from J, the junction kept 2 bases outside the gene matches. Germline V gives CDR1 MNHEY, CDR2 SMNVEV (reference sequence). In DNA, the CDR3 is TGTGCCAGCAGTTATGGGACAGGCTCCTACGAGCAGTACTTC. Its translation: CASSYGTGSYEQYF.

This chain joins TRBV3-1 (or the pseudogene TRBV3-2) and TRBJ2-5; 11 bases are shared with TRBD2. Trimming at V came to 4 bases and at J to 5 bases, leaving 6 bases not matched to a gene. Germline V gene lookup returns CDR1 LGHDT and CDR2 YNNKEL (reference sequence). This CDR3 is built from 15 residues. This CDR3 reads CASSPRLAGRETQYF. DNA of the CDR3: TGTGCCAGCAGCCCGAGACTAGCGGGAAGGGAGACCCAGTACTTC.

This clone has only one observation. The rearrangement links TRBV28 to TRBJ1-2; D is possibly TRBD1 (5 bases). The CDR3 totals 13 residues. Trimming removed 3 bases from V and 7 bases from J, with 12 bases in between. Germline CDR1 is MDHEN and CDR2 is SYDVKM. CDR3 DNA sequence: TGTGCCAGCAGTTTCGGCAGGGTCACTGGCTACACCTTC. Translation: CASSFGRVTGYTF.

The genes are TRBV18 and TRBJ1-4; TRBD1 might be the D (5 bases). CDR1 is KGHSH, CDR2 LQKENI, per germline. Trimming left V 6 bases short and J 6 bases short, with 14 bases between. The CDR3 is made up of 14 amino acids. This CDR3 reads CASSPMARDEKLFF. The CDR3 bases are TGTGCCAGCTCCCCGATGGCCAGGGATGAAAAACTGTTTTTT.

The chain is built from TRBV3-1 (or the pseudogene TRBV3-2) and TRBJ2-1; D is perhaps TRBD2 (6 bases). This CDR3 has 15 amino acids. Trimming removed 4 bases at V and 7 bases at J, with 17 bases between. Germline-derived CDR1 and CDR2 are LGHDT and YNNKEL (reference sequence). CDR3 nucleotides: TGTGCCAGCAGCCTTGGGACTGCGTGGTCGAATGAGCAGTTCTTC. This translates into CASSLGTAWSNEQFF.

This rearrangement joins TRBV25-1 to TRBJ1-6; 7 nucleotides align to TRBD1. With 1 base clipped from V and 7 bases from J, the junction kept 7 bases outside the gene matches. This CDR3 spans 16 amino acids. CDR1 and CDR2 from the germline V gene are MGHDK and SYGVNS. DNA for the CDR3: TGTGCCAGCAGTGAATTCCCGGGACAGCCAAATTCACCCCTCCACTTT. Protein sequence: CASSEFPGQPNSPLHF.

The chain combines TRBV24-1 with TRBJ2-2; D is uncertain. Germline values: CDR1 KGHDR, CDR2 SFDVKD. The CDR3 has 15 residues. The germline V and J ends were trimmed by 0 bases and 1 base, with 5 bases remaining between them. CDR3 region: CATSDLNRNTGELFF. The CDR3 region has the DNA TGTGCCACCAGTGATTTGAACAGGAACACCGGGGAGCTGTTTTTT.

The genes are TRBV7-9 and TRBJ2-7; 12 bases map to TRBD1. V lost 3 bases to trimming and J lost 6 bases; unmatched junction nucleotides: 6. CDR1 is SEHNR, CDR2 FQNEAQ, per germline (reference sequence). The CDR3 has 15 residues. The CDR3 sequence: CASSFRDRGQVEQYF. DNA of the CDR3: TGTGCCAGCAGCTTCCGGGACAGGGGGCAAGTCGAGCAGTACTTC.

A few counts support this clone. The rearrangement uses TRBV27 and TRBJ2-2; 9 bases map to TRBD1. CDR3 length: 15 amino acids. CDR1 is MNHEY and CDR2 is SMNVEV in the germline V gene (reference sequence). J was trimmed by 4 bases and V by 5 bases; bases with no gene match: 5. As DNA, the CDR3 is TGTGCCAGCAGTACACAGGGGGCGCGCACCGGGGAGCTGTTTTTT. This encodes CASSTQGARTGELFF.

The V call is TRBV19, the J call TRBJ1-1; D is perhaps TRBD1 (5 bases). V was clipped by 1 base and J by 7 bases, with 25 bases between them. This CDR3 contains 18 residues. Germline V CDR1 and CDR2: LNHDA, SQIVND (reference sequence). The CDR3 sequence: CASSIVRKVGGTPNEAFF. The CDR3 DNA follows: TGTGCCAGTAGTATAGTAAGGAAGGTTGGGGGGACTCCGAATGAAGCTTTCTTT.

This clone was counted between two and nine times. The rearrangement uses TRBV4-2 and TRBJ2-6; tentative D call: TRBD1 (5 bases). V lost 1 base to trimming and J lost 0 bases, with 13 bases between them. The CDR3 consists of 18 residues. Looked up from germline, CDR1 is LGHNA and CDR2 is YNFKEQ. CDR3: CASSQGAGINSGANVLTF. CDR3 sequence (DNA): TGTGCCAGCAGCCAAGGGGCAGGGATAAACTCTGGGGCCAACGTCCTGACTTTC.

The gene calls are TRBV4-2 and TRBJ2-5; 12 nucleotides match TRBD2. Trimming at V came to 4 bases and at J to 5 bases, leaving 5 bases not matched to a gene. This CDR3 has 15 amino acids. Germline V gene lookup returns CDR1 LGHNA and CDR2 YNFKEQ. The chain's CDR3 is CASSRLAGDTETQYF. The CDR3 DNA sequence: TGTGCCAGCAGCCGACTAGCGGGAGACACGGAGACCCAGTACTTC.

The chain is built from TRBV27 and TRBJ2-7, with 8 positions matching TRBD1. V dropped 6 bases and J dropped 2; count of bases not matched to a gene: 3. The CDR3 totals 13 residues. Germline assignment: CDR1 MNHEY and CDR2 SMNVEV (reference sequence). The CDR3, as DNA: TGTGCCAGCAGGGTGACAGGGGCCTACGAGCAGTACTTC. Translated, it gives CASRVTGAYEQYF.